The TCR beta chain under discussion was sequenced for a study of CD8+CD57+ T cells in acquired aplastic anemia. Study in general: Sorted CD4+ and CD8+ cells yielded DNA averaging around 3 ug. Broader study findings: Between patients and controls, around 31 CD8+ CDR3 sequences were found in common. CD8+ Simpson's diversity did not differ significantly between patients and controls.

This CDR3 spans 14 amino acids. Between the trimmed V and J ends, which lost 0 bases and 7 bases, there was a span of 12 bases. Germline V gene sequence: CDR1 LNHNV, CDR2 YYDKDF (reference sequence). The TCR beta profiling, which covered VDJ combination and CDR3 sequence, was carried out using genomic DNA as the template. MiXCR, run by TCRdb on the reads, gives a single entry per CDR3 protein. The sample gives 200,000 or so distinct CDR3 sequences, 50% to 75% of which show up once; roughly 50% is in the top ten. With respect to this clonotype: Its antigen remains unidentified.

The clonotype comes from a human donor with severe aplastic anemia or a healthy control (not recorded which). The J gene is TRBJ1-2, the V gene TRBV15; TRBD1 is a possible D gene (6 bases). The sequenced sample was sorted CD4+, CD8+, or CD8+CD57+ T cells (not recorded which) from PBMCs. CDR3 loop: CATSREQGALGYTF. CDR3 bases: TGTGCCACCAGCAGAGAACAGGGAGCTCTTGGCTACACCTTC.